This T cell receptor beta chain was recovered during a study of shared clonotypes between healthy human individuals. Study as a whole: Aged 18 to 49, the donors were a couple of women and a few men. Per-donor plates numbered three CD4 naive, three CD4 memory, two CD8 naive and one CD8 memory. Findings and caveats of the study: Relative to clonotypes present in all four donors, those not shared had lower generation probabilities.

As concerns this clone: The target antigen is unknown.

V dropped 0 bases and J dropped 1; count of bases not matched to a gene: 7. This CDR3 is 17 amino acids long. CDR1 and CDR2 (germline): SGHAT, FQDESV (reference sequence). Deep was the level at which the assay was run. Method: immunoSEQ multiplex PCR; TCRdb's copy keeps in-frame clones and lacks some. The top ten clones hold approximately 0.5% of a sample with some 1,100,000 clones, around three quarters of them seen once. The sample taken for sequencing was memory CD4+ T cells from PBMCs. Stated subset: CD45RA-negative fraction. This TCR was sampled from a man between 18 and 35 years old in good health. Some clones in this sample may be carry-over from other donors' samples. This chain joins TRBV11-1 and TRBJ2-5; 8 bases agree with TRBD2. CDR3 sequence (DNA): TGTGCCAGCAGCTTAGCGTTCGCGGGAGGCCGCCAAGAGACCCAGTACTTC. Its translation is CASSLAFAGGRQETQYF.